This T cell receptor beta chain was observed in a study of CD8 T cells in Susac syndrome. A remark on this clonotype: Its matching antigen is unknown.

Study conclusions and caveats: The relatively small number of individuals in the TCR sequencing and HLA analysis was acknowledged by the study.

Negative isolation was applied to CD8+ and CD4+ T cells, and FACS enrichment was applied to TEMRA cells. The RNA, roughly 0.45 to 1 ug, was put through reverse transcription using random hexamers. Amplification of TCR beta CDR3 was carried out by immunoSEQ multiplex PCR, which covered 54 Vbeta and 13 Jbeta segments. One entry per CDR3 protein results from TCRdb running MiXCR on the immunoSEQ multiplex PCR reads. The sample shows tens of thousands of distinct CDR3 sequences, nearly 96% of them seen only once. Sequences were obtained from CD4+ T cells from PBMCs. This clonotype was obtained from a human donor with multiple sclerosis.

CDR3 in DNA: TGCAGTGCTAGAGGAGCCTGGGCGGGGGGGCCCGAGACCCAGTACTTC. It codes for CSARGAWAGGPETQYF. This chain joins TRBV20-1 and TRBJ2-5; 9 nucleotides match TRBD2. Germline CDR1 reads DFQATT; CDR2 reads SNEGSKA (reference sequence). This CDR3 has 16 residues. Trimming cost V 1 base and J 5 bases; bases outside gene matches: 11.